This T cell receptor beta chain was recovered during a study of cytomegalovirus exposure and HLA in healthy donors (dated 2017 in TCRdb). About the full investigation: The roughly 670 repertoires of the first cohort and the roughly 120 validation repertoires were produced on the same platform, according to a later analysis. The aim of the study was to test whether cataloging public T cell receptors could identify signatures of past pathogen exposure. Besides the first cohort of 550 to 750 subjects, a separate validation cohort made up of 95 to 150 different subjects was used. To predict cytomegalovirus infection status, the study combined high-throughput TCR immunosequencing, statistical association of individual TCRs with disease status, and machine learning.

V sheds 1 base and J sheds 0 bases, leaving 6 bases between their ends. Looking up the germline V gene yields CDR1 LGHNA and CDR2 YSLEER. Counted from cysteine to phenylalanine, this CDR3 has 15 amino acids. CDR3 DNA only is kept here, 45 bases in frame from base 1. The donors were included in the validation cohort of some 120 subjects, a group kept apart from the 666-subject first cohort. Receptor amplification or capture employed the immunoSEQ multiplex PCR assay. In the original analysis: A statistical classification framework was developed to diagnose cytomegalovirus status using the catalog of TCR beta chain sequences. The table comes from immuneACCESS by way of TCRdb, which keeps in-frame sequences with V and J called. Part of the clones is missing from these tables; in studies checked, under half for an unresolved V gene and the rest for unknown reasons. That table supplies the V and J calls and clone size; D and trimming were determined from the DNA. Recorded for this sample are approximately 62,000 clones; around 92% of them occurred a single time. The ten largest clonotypes hold over 1% of the sample.

In regard to this clone: The specificity of this receptor is unknown. The sample holds no much larger clone one base away, and base qualities are not on file.

What the work shows at the level of the full study, not this receptor alone: It was suggested by the authors that the approach could potentially be generalized to other disease states and immunological phenotypes. A later analysis found that TCRs clustered in the first cohort also tended to co-occur in the roughly 110 validation repertoires, with 94% of cluster scores above 0. In the study, 164 TCR beta chains were listed as associated with cytomegalovirus. The validation cohort had no HLA typing available for a later analysis, so co-occurrence within that cohort was assessed over all 120 or so repertoires. Across donors, most TCR sequences were observed very rarely, whereas some public TCRs were present in many individuals. The classifier was reported to diagnose cytomegalovirus status with high specificity and sensitivity in both the original cohort and the validation cohort. In vitro tests confirmed that a few of the cytomegalovirus-associated TCR beta chains recognize cytomegalovirus antigens.

This receptor chain uses TRBV4-3 and TRBJ2-2, with the D gene call left open. The sample consisted of PBMCs. This receptor was obtained from a woman younger than 35 in good health and CMV-seronegative. CDR3 loop: CASSQGPTNTGELFF. The nucleotides read TGCGCCAGCAGCCAAGGTCCCACGAACACCGGGGAGCTGTTTTTT.